The clone carrying this T cell receptor beta chain was seen a few times. Its cognate antigen is unknown. Scientists made TCR beta libraries using quantitative 5'-RACE with molecular barcodes. TCRdb ran MiXCR on the 5' RACE reads and lists one entry per CDR3 protein. The table includes about 350,000 distinct CDR3 sequences, roughly 20% detected once. This sample is part of a study of CD8 T cells in ankylosing spondylitis. The study, taken as a whole, reports: Disease-linked clones displayed a CD8+ phenotype and appeared relatively rarely in peripheral blood. Reportedly, disease-linked clones are significantly enriched in ankylosing spondylitis patients' matched synovial fluid.

V lost 5 bases to trimming and J lost 0 bases; unmatched junction nucleotides: 7. This CDR3 spans 16 amino acids. CDR1 is SEHNR, CDR2 FQNEAQ, per germline (reference sequence). The sequencing sample was made of blood, either unsorted or a sorted T cell fraction (not recorded which). The TCR was taken from a male donor with ankylosing spondylitis or in good health (not recorded which). This sequence joins TRBV7-9 and TRBJ2-4, with 7 bases that match TRBD1. The CDR3 protein is CASSDFDREAKNIQYF. As DNA, the CDR3 is TGTGCCAGCAGCGACTTTGACAGGGAAGCCAAAAACATTCAGTACTTC.